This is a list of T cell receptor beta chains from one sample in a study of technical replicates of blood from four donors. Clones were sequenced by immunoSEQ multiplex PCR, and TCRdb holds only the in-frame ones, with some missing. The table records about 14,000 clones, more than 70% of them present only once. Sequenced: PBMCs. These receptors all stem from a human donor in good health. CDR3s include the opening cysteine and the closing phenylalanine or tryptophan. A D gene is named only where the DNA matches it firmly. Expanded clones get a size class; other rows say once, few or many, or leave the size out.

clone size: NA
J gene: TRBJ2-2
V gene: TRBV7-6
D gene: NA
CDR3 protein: CAVRALNGTGELFF
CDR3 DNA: TGTGCCGTCAGGGCCCTAAATGGCACCGGGGAGCTGTTTTTT

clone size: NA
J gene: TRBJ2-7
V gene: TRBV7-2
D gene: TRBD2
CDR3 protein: CASSLDTGTSRYEQYF
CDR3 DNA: TGTGCCAGCAGCTTAGACACCGGGACTAGCAGGTACGAGCAGTACTTC

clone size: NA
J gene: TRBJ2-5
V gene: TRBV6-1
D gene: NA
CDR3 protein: CASSVLAEETQYF
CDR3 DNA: TGTGCCAGCAGTGTATTAGCGGAAGAGACCCAGTACTTC

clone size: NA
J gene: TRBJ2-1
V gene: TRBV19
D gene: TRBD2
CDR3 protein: CASSISWTSANEQFF
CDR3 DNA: TGTGCCAGTAGTATCTCATGGACTAGCGCGAATGAGCAGTTCTTC

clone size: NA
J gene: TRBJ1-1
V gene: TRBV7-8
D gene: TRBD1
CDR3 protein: CASSLATGSTEAFF
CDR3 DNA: TGTGCCAGCAGCTTAGCGACAGGGAGCACTGAAGCTTTCTTT

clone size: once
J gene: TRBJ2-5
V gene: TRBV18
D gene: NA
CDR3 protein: CASSPGAGGETQYF
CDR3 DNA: TGTGCCAGCTCACCGGGGGCAGGTGGAGAGACCCAGTACTTC

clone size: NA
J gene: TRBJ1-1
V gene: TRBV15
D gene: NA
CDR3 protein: CATSRDPEATEAFF
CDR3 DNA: TGTGCCACCAGCAGAGATCCGGAGGCGACTGAAGCTTTCTTT

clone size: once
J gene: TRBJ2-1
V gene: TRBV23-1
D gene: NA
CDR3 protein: CASRPRLEPNNEQFF
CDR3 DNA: TGCGCCAGCAGGCCCAGGCTCGAACCTAACAATGAGCAGTTCTTC

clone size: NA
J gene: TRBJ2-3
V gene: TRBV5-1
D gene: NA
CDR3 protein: CASRQGVPTDTQYF
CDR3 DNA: TGCGCCAGCAGACAGGGAGTCCCCACAGATACGCAGTATTTT

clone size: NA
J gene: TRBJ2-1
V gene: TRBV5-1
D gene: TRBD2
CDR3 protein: CASSLLADSYNEQFF
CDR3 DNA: TGCGCCAGCAGCTTACTAGCGGACTCCTACAATGAGCAGTTCTTC

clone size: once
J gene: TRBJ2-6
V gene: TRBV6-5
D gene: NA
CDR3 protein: CASSGRSAGANVLTF
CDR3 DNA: TGTGCCAGCAGTGGCAGGTCCGCCGGGGCCAACGTCCTGACTTTC

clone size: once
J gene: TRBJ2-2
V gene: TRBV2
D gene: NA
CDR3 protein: CASSEDIPGVGELFF
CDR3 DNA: TGTGCCAGCAGTGAAGATATCCCAGGGGTCGGGGAGCTGTTTTTT

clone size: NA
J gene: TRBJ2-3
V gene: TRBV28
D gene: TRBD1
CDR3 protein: CASSRQGSDTQYF
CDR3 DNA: TGTGCCAGCAGTCGACAGGGATCAGATACGCAGTATTTT

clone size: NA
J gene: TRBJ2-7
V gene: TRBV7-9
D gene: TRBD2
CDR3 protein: CASSLGTSKTEQYF
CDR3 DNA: TGTGCCAGCAGCCTCGGGACTAGCAAAACCGAGCAGTACTTC

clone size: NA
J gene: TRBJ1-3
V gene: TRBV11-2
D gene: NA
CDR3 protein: CASSFQGADTIYF
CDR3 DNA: TGTGCCAGCAGCTTCCAAGGGGCGGACACCATATATTTT

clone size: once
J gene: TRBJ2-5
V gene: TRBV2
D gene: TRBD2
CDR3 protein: CASSDGTSETQYF
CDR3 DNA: TGTGCCAGCAGTGACGGGACTAGCGAGACCCAGTACTTC

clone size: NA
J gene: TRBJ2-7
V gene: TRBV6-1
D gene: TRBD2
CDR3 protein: CASRYGLAGAAEQYF
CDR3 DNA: TGTGCCAGCAGATACGGACTAGCGGGAGCTGCCGAGCAGTACTTC

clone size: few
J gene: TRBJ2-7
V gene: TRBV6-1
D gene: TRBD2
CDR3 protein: CASSEQGGSSYEQYF
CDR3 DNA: TGTGCCAGCAGTGAACAGGGCGGGAGCTCCTACGAGCAGTACTTC

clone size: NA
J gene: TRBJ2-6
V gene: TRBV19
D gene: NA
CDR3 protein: CASSIRVLSSGANVLTF
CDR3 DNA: TGTGCCAGTAGTATACGGGTCCTAAGCTCTGGGGCCAACGTCCTGACTTTC

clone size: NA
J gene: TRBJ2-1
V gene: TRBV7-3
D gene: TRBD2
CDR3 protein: CASRFSGIGNEQFF
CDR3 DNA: TGTGCCAGCAGGTTTAGCGGGATCGGAAATGAGCAGTTCTTC

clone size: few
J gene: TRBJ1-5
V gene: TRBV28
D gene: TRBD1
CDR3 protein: CASSTGTGLNQPQHF
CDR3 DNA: TGTGCCAGCAGTACCGGGACAGGCTTAAATCAGCCCCAGCATTTT

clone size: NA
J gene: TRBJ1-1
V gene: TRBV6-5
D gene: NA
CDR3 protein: CASSYRTEGEAFF
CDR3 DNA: TGTGCCAGCAGTTACCGGACAGAGGGTGAAGCTTTCTTT

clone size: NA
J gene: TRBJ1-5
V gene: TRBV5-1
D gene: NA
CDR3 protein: CASSLGPVGQNNQPQHF
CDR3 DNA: TGCGCCAGCAGCCTTGGCCCCGTCGGACAGAACAATCAGCCCCAGCATTTT

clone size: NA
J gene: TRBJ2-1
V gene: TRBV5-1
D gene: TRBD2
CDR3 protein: CASSRREDYNEQFF
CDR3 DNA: TGCGCCAGCAGTCGGCGGGAGGACTACAATGAGCAGTTCTTC

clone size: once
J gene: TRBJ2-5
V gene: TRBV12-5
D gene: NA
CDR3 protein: CASGPPEMLETQYF
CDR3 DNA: TGTGCTAGTGGCCCCCCGGAGATGTTGGAGACCCAGTACTTC

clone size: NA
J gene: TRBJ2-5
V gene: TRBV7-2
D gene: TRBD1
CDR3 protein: CASSSQQGLDETQYF
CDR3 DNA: TGTGCCAGCAGCTCCCAACAGGGGCTGGACGAGACCCAGTACTTC

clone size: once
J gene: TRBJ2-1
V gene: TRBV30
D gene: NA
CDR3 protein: CAWSGSGEYNEQFF
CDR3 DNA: TGTGCCTGGAGTGGCTCGGGAGAATACAATGAGCAGTTCTTC

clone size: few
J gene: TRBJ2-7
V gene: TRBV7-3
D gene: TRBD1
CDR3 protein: CASSLFPQGVDEQYF
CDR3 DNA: TGTGCCAGCAGCTTATTCCCCCAGGGGGTGGACGAGCAGTACTTC

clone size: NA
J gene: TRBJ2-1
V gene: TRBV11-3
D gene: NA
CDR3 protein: CASSSLAVPYNEQFF
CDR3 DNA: TGTGCCAGCAGCTCGTTAGCGGTTCCCTACAATGAGCAGTTCTTC

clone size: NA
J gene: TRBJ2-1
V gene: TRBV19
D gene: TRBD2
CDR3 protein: CASRGGMDEQFF
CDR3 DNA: TGTGCCAGTAGGGGAGGGATGGATGAGCAGTTCTTC

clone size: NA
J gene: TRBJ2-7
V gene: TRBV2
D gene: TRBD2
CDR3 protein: CASSLAGGSYEQYF
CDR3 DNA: TGTGCCAGCAGTCTAGCGGGGGGCTCCTACGAGCAGTACTTC

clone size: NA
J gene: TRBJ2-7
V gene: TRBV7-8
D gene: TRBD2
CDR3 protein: CASSLDLWVAGPYEQYF
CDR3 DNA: TGTGCCAGCAGCTTGGACCTCTGGGTAGCGGGTCCCTACGAGCAGTACTTC

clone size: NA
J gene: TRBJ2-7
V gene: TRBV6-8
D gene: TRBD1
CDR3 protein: CASSYSPDRDSYEQYF
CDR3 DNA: TGTGCCAGCAGTTACTCCCCGGACAGGGATTCGTACGAGCAGTACTTC

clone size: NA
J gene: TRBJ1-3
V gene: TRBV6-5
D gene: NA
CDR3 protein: CASSREPGNTIYF
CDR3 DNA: TGTGCCAGCAGCAGGGAACCAGGAAACACCATATATTTT

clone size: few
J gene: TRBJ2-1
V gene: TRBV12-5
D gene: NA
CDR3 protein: CASGSDNEQFF
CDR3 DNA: TGTGCTAGTGGTTCAGACAATGAGCAGTTCTTC

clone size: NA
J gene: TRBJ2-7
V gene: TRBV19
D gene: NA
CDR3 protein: CASSMTLNSYEQYF
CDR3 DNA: TGTGCCAGTAGTATGACACTTAACTCCTACGAGCAGTACTTC

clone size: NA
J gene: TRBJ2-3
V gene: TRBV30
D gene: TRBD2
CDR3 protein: CAWRGTSGSTISTDTQYF
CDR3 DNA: TGTGCCTGGAGAGGAACTAGCGGGAGTACGATCAGCACAGATACGCAGTATTTT

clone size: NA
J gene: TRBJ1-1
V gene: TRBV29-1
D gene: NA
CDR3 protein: CSDTGSYTEAFF
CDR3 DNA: TGCAGCGACACCGGGTCCTACACTGAAGCTTTCTTT

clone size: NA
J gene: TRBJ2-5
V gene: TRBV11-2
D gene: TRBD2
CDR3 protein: CASSLAATSGLKETQYF
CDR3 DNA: TGTGCCAGCAGCTTAGCCGCAACTAGCGGACTAAAGGAGACCCAGTACTTC

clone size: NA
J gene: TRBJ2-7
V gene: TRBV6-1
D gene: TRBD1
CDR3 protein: CASSEGTGVQYEQYF
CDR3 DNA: TGTGCCAGCAGCGAGGGGACAGGGGTCCAGTACGAGCAGTACTTC

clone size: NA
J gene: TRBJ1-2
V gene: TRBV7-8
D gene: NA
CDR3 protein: CASSLPTQGYTF
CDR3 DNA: TGTGCCAGCAGCCTTCCAACGCAGGGCTACACCTTC

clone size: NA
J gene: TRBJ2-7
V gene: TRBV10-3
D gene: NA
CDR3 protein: CAISPGEAPYEQYF
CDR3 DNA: TGTGCCATCAGCCCCGGGGAGGCCCCCTACGAGCAGTACTTC

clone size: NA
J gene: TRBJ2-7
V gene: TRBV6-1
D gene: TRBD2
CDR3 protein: CASSTTSGSYEQYF
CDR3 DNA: TGTGCCAGCAGTACGACTAGCGGCTCCTACGAGCAGTACTTC

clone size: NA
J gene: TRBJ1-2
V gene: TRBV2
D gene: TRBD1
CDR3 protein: CAGLSGQGNYGYTF
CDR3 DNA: TGTGCCGGTCTGAGCGGACAGGGGAACTATGGCTACACCTTC

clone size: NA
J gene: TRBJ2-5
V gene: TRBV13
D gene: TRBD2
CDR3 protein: CASSSGLAGSWETQYF
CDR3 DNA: TGTGCCAGCAGCTCGGGACTAGCGGGATCCTGGGAGACCCAGTACTTC

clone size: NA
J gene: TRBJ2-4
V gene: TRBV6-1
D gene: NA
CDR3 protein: CASSIAKNIQYF
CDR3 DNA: TGTGCCAGCAGCATAGCCAAAAACATTCAGTACTTC